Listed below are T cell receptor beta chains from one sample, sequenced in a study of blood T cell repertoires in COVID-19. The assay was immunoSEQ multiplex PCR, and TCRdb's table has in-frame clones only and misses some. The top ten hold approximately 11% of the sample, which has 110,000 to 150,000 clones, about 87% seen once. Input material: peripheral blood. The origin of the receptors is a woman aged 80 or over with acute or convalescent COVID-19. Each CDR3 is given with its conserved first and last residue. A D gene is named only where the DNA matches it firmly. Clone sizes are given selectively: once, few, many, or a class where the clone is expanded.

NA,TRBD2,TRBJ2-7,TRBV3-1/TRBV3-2,TGTGCCAGCAGCCCTCCGGGACTAGCGGGCTTGAGGTACTTC,CASSPPGLAGLRYF
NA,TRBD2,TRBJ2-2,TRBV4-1,TGCGCCAGCAGCTCCGGGACTAGCTTCGCCGGGGAGCTGTTTTTT,CASSSGTSFAGELFF
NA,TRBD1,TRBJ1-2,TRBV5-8,TGTGCCAGCAGCTTGGGACAGGGCTCCTATGGCTACACCTTC,CASSLGQGSYGYTF
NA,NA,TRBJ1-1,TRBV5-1,TGCGCCAGCAGCTTGGAGCTAACGGGGAATACTGAAGCTTTCTTT,CASSLELTGNTEAFF
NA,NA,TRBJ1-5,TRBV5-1,TGCGCCAGCAGCTTGGAAGGGGCGAGAAATCAGCCCCAGCATTTT,CASSLEGARNQPQHF
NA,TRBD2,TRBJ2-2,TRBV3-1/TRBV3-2,TGTGCCAGCAGCCAAGGGTTCAATAGCGGGGGGGCGAACACCGGGGAGCTGTTTTTT,CASSQGFNSGGANTGELFF
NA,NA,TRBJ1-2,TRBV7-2,TGTGCCAGCAGCCCACCGGGACTGAGCATTGGAGGCTACACCTTC,CASSPPGLSIGGYTF
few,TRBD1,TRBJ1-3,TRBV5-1,TGCGCCAGCAGCTTCGGGACAGGGGGAAACACCATATATTTT,CASSFGTGGNTIYF
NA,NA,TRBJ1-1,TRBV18,TGTGCCAGCTCACCTGGACAGTTAAATGAAGCTTTCTTT,CASSPGQLNEAFF
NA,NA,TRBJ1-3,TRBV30,TGTGCCTGGATTAGAGCCTCTGGAAACACCATATATTTT,CAWIRASGNTIYF
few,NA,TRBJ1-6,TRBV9,TGTGCCAGCAGCGCCCTGGGGGGGCGCGCGGATAATTCACCCCTCCACTTT,CASSALGGRADNSPLHF
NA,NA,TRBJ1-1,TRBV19,TGTGCCAGTAGTGAGGCGCGGACAGTGAACACTGAAGCTTTCTTT,CASSEARTVNTEAFF
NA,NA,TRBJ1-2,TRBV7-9,TGTGCCAGCAGCTTACTTGGGACAACCGGTGGCTACACCTTC,CASSLLGTTGGYTF
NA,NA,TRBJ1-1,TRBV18,TGTGCCAGCTCACCACAGGGGGGGGGAACTAGAGGCACTGAAGCTTTCTTT,CASSPQGGGTRGTEAFF
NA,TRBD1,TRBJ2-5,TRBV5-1,TGCGCCAGCAGCGTTGGTCAGGGGGTAAGCGAGACCCAGTACTTC,CASSVGQGVSETQYF
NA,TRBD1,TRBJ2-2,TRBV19,TGTGCCACTCAGGGGGCAGGAAACACCGGGGAGCTGTTTTTT,CATQGAGNTGELFF